The 30 T cell receptor beta chains below all came from one sample that was sequenced in a study of T cell changes during pregnancy in multiple sclerosis. Generated by immunoSEQ multiplex PCR, the TCRdb table keeps only in-frame clones and is missing some. The sample includes some 57,000 clones, about 90% of them seen just once. The specimen was CD4+ T cells from peripheral blood mononuclear cells, collected after pregnancy. These receptors were obtained from a female donor in good health, enrolled as a control in a pregnancy study.

V gene TRBV10-1 combines with J gene TRBJ2-5; TRBD2 aligns across 7 bases. The CDR3 length is 14 residues. Germline lookup yields CDR1 WNHNN and CDR2 SYGVQD (reference sequence). The J segment lost 2 bases and the V segment lost 6 bases, leaving 6 bases of the junction unmatched. CDR3 bases: TGCGCCAGCAGCCGTACTAGCGTGCAAGAGACCCAGTACTTC. It encodes CASSRTSVQETQYF.

V usage is TRBV5-1 and J usage is TRBJ1-2, with TRBD1 matching 8 bases. The trim removed 6 bases at V and 5 bases at J, leaving 9 bases unmatched. Germline V CDR1 and CDR2: SGHRS, YFSETQ. The length of the CDR3 is 14 residues. This CDR3 reads CASTTGQGDYGYTF. CDR3 coding DNA: TGCGCCAGCACCACCGGACAGGGTGATTATGGCTACACCTTC.

The chain carries TRBV7-4 and TRBJ2-5, with 7 bases aligning to TRBD2. J gave up 1 base and V 7 bases, and 15 bases lay outside the gene matches. CDR3 length equals 17 residues. Germline V gives CDR1 SGHVT, CDR2 SQSDAQ. The CDR3 nucleotides are TGTGCCAGCATCCCCCGGTCGGGGAGGGGAGGCCAAGAGACCCAGTACTTC. Protein: CASIPRSGRGGQETQYF.

V gene TRBV6-5 combines with J gene TRBJ2-3, with TRBD1 matching 10 bases. CDR1 and CDR2 from the germline V gene are MNHEY and SVGAGI. The length of the CDR3 is 15 residues. V dropped 7 bases and J dropped 8; count of bases not matched to a gene: 12. CDR3 amino acids: CASKDRDRGPGTQYF. CDR3 coding DNA: TGTGCCAGCAAGGACCGGGACAGGGGCCCAGGTACGCAGTATTTT.

This clone has a handful of counts. The V and J genes are TRBV19 and TRBJ2-5; 9 positions match TRBD1. With 7 bases clipped from V and 3 bases from J, the junction kept 3 bases outside the gene matches. This CDR3 spans 13 amino acids. Per the germline V gene, CDR1 is LNHDA and CDR2 is SQIVND (reference sequence). In DNA form, the CDR3 reads TGTGCCAGTACCCGACAGGGGGAAGAGACCCAGTACTTC. Amino acid sequence: CASTRQGEETQYF.

The chain recombines TRBV18 with TRBJ1-2, with D possibly matching TRBD1 (6 bases). Germline CDR1 is KGHSH and CDR2 is LQKENI. There are 13 residues in the CDR3. Trimming shortened V by 5 bases and J by 5 bases, and 12 bases separated the two germline ends. The CDR3 loop reads CASSSDSLYGYTF. CDR3 in DNA: TGTGCCAGCTCATCGGACAGCCTTTATGGCTACACCTTC. The full variable domain, rest sourced from reference TRBV18 and TRBJ1-2, is NAGVMQNPRHLVRRRGQEARLRCSPMKGHSHVYWYRQLPEEGLKFMVYLQKENIIDESGMPKERFSAEFPKEGPSILRIQQVVRGDSAAYFCASSSDSLYGYTFGSGTRLTVV.

This clone turned up a few times. V gene TRBV30 combines with J gene TRBJ2-7; 9 bases fit TRBD1. V lost 0 bases to trimming and J lost 0 bases; unmatched junction nucleotides: 9. The CDR3 length is 17 residues. Per the germline V gene, CDR1 is GTSNPN and CDR2 is SVGIG (reference sequence). The CDR3 DNA reads as TGTGCCTGGAGTGTTCTACGAGGGACAGGGAGCTCCTACGAGCAGTACTTC. As protein: CAWSVLRGTGSSYEQYF.

The count of this clone is one. This chain joins TRBV10-1 and TRBJ1-5; 9 bases are shared with TRBD1. CDR1 is WNHNN and CDR2 is SYGVQD in the germline V gene (reference sequence). There are 16 residues in the CDR3. V gave up 4 bases and J gave up 5 bases; unmatched junction bases: 9. The CDR3 nucleotides read TGCGCCAGCAGTGCAATTACAGGGGGCAAGGATCAGCCCCAGCATTTT. It yields the protein CASSAITGGKDQPQHF.

This clone was detected once. The chain combines TRBV7-2 with TRBJ1-1; D unresolved. Trimming stripped 2 bases from V and 0 bases from J, with 10 bases between. The CDR3 length is 15 residues. Germline CDR1 SGHTA, CDR2 FQGNSA. CDR3 residues: CASSLYGIMNTEAFF. CDR3 coding DNA: TGTGCCAGCAGCTTATACGGGATCATGAACACTGAAGCTTTCTTT.

The chain is built from TRBV28 and TRBJ1-5, with 10 positions matching TRBD1. Trimming at V came to 5 bases and at J to 4 bases, leaving 5 bases not matched to a gene. The germline gives CDR1 MDHEN, CDR2 SYDVKM. CDR3 size: 15 residues. The CDR3: CASSRTGGPNQPQHF. CDR3 bases: TGTGCCAGCAGTAGGACAGGGGGGCCGAATCAGCCCCAGCATTTT.

The chain has TRBV5-6 and TRBJ1-5, with D hard to call. V lost 4 bases and J 7 bases, leaving 15 bases between the germline ends. The CDR3 has 14 residues. Germline-derived CDR1 and CDR2 are SGHDT and YYEEEE. CDR3 residues: CASSPAAGEQPQHF. The CDR3 nucleotides read TGTGCCAGCAGCCCGGCCGCCGGAGAACAGCCCCAGCATTTT.

In this sample, this clone turned up a few times. This chain joins TRBV5-1 and TRBJ1-2, with TRBD1 matching 7 bases. The germline V gene has CDR1 SGHRS and CDR2 YFSETQ. The CDR3 covers 14 residues. V lost 2 bases and J lost 4; bases outside the gene matches: 5. The chain's CDR3 is CASSFRGEVYGYTF. The CDR3 DNA reads as TGCGCCAGCAGCTTCAGGGGGGAGGTCTATGGCTACACCTTC.

The chain employs TRBV2 and TRBJ1-1; weak D call: TRBD1 (5 bases). V was trimmed by 7 bases and J by 5 bases, leaving 14 bases between them. The germline gives CDR1 SNHLY, CDR2 FYNNEI. The CDR3 sequence is 13 residues long. The DNA of the CDR3 is TGTGCCAGCACCTTTGACAGCCAAACTGAAGCTTTCTTT. Residues: CASTFDSQTEAFF.

The genes are TRBV9 and TRBJ2-3, with no clear D. This CDR3 has 16 residues. Germline-derived CDR1 and CDR2 are SGDLS and YYNGEE. V shed 0 bases and J shed 5 bases, with 16 bases lying between them. The CDR3 sequence: CASSVDGSFGVDTQYF. The DNA for the CDR3 is TGTGCCAGCAGCGTAGATGGTAGTTTCGGTGTAGATACGCAGTATTTT.

V and J are TRBV9 and TRBJ1-1, with 7 bases fitting TRBD1. Germline assignment: CDR1 SGDLS and CDR2 YYNGEE. With 7 bases clipped from V and 4 bases from J, the junction kept 7 bases outside the gene matches. CDR3 length: 13 amino acids. In nucleotides, the CDR3 is TGTGCCAGCGGCCGGGCAGGGGGCACTGAAGCTTTCTTT. The encoded protein is CASGRAGGTEAFF.

The chain links TRBV27 to TRBJ2-3; D may be TRBD1 (6 bases). The CDR3 runs to 13 residues. CDR1 MNHEY and CDR2 SMNVEV come from the germline V gene (reference sequence). The V end lost 5 bases, the J end lost 10 bases, and 16 bases lay between the germline ends. The CDR3 protein is CASSLQQGRAQYF. The CDR3 DNA reads as TGTGCCAGCAGTCTCCAACAGGGACGGGCGCAGTATTTT.

The chain has TRBV30 and TRBJ2-2; the match to TRBD1 covers 9 bases. The CDR3 is 16 amino acids. The V gene's germline CDR1 is GTSNPN and CDR2 SVGIG (reference sequence). After removal of 4 bases from V and 7 bases from J, the junction contained 13 bases not matched to a gene. The CDR3, as DNA: TGTGCCTGGACCCCGGACAGGGGAAGTCTAATCGGGGAGCTGTTTTTT. Translating gives CAWTPDRGSLIGELFF.

The gene calls are TRBV29-1 and TRBJ2-6; D is uncertain. V was trimmed by 4 bases and J by 0 bases, leaving 4 bases between them. The CDR3 runs 13 residues. Germline values: CDR1 SQVTM, CDR2 ANQGSEA. CDR3 in DNA: TGCAGCGTTGGAGCCTCTGGGGCCAACGTCCTGACTTTC. The encoded protein is CSVGASGANVLTF.

The chain combines TRBV9 with TRBJ1-6; 11 bases are shared with TRBD1. The CDR3 is 16 residues long. CDR1 SGDLS and CDR2 YYNGEE come from the germline V gene. The V and J ends lost 4 bases and 10 bases, in that order; junction bases with no gene match: 10. The DNA of the CDR3 is TGTGCCAGCAGCACTGCACCGGGACAGGGGGAATCACCCCTCCACTTT. It is translated as CASSTAPGQGESPLHF.

The rearrangement links TRBV5-6 to TRBJ1-2; D remains ambiguous. The CDR3 extends over 12 amino acids. Trimming took off 3 bases at V and 4 bases at J, with 7 bases between the two ends. The germline CDR1 and CDR2 sequences are SGHDT and YYEEEE. CDR3 nucleotides: TGTGCCAGCAGCTCCCAGTTCTATGGCTACACCTTC. It yields the protein CASSSQFYGYTF.

The chain employs TRBV6-6 and TRBJ2-7; no clear D gene. In germline, CDR1 is MNHNY, CDR2 SVGAGI (reference sequence). The length of the CDR3 is 16 residues. Between the trimmed V and J ends, which lost 2 bases and 0 bases, there was a span of 14 bases. The CDR3 nucleotides read TGTGCCAGCAGTTACGAAGAGCGCCGAAGCTCCTACGAGCAGTACTTC. It codes for CASSYEERRSSYEQYF.

The CDR3, as DNA: TGTGCCAGCAGTTACTCAGGGGACAGGGTATCCGAGACCCAGTACTTC. This encodes CASSYSGDRVSETQYF. V is TRBV6-5 and J is TRBJ2-5, with 9 bases identical to TRBD1. The CDR3 contains 16 residues. V shed 0 bases and J 5 bases; nucleotides not matched to a gene: 7. The germline CDR1 and CDR2 sequences are MNHEY and SVGAGI.

The CDR3 nucleotides read TGTGCCTGCGGGGGGGCTTACAATGAAAAACTGTTTTTT. The encoded protein is CACGGAYNEKLFF. The chain links TRBV27 to TRBJ1-4, with D perhaps TRBD1 (6 bases). CDR1 and CDR2 from the germline V gene are MNHEY and SMNVEV (reference sequence). This CDR3 has 13 amino acids. Deletions cut 11 bases from V and 5 bases from J, with 15 bases between.

The genes are TRBV5-8 and TRBJ2-3; D is perhaps TRBD1 (6 bases). V lost 1 base to trimming and J lost 6 bases, with 15 bases between them. CDR1 is SGHTS and CDR2 is YDEGEE in the germline V gene. The CDR3 has 15 residues. CDR3 bases: TGTGCCAGCAGCTTGCGACAGGTGGGGCCTGATACGCAGTATTTT. Amino acids: CASSLRQVGPDTQYF.

The chain carries TRBV16 and TRBJ2-2; 8 bases map to TRBD1. Trimming took 3 bases from V and 4 from J; bases not matched to a gene: 10. CDR3 size: 17 residues. Germline CDR1 and CDR2: KGHSY and FQNENV. The CDR3 here is CASSHTRTGTATGELFF. The CDR3, as DNA: TGTGCCAGCAGCCACACTAGGACAGGGACGGCCACCGGGGAGCTGTTTTTT.

The rearrangement joins TRBV9 to TRBJ1-2; 9 bases map to TRBD1. V shed 0 bases and J 5 bases; nucleotides not matched to a gene: 2. In germline, CDR1 is SGDLS, CDR2 YYNGEE. The CDR3 covers 14 residues. CDR3 amino acids: CASSVAGQGYGYTF. CDR3 nucleotide sequence: TGTGCCAGCAGCGTAGCAGGACAGGGGTATGGCTACACCTTC.

As concerns this clone: This specimen includes other DNA sequences encoding the same CDR3. The rearrangement links TRBV19 to TRBJ1-3; D ambiguous. In germline, CDR1 is LNHDA, CDR2 SQIVND (reference sequence). This CDR3 contains 14 residues. The V gene lost 1 base and the J gene lost 1 base, with 5 bases spanning the gap. CDR3 residues: CASSIGGSGNTIYF. For the CDR3, the DNA is TGTGCCAGTAGTATAGGAGGATCTGGAAACACCATATATTTT.

The chain has TRBV27 and TRBJ2-1; D call uncertain. The ends were cut back, 6 bases at V and 4 bases at J, with 10 bases in the middle. Per germline, CDR1 MNHEY and CDR2 SMNVEV (reference sequence). There are 13 residues in the CDR3. This chain's CDR3 is CASRTQPYNEQFF. The CDR3, as DNA: TGTGCCAGCAGAACACAGCCATACAATGAGCAGTTCTTC.

The CDR3 protein is CASGSPQAGGNQPQHF. In DNA form, the CDR3 reads TGTGCTAGTGGTTCCCCTCAGGCAGGGGGCAATCAGCCCCAGCATTTT. This rearrangement joins TRBV12-5 to TRBJ1-5; a weak D match, TRBD1 (6 bases). Germline V gene lookup returns CDR1 LGHNT and CDR2 FRNRAP. CDR3 length: 16 amino acids. Between the trimmed V and J ends, which lost 4 bases and 2 bases, there was a span of 15 bases.

This clone occurred once. The V and J genes are TRBV19 and TRBJ2-3, with a tentative D call TRBD2 (6 bases). The V gene's germline CDR1 is LNHDA and CDR2 SQIVND (reference sequence). Trimming took 6 bases from V and 5 from J, leaving 15 bases between them. The CDR3 has 14 residues. Written as DNA, the CDR3 is TGTGCCAGTAGCCGGCAATGGGGGGAAGATACGCAGTATTTT. It translates to CASSRQWGEDTQYF.